This T cell receptor (beta chain) was found in a study of regulatory T cells in long-lasting Graves disease. This CDR3 comprises 15 residues. Germline lookup yields CDR1 DFQATT and CDR2 SNEGSKA (reference sequence). V lost 4 bases, J lost 7 bases, and 13 bases stayed unmatched. Sample time point: newly diagnosed GD, antithyroid drugs for less than 3 months. Generation of the TCR library employed RNA extracted from PBMCs. Diagnoses of Graves' disease were made by American Thyroid Association guidelines. This clonotype showed up many times. According to the study, TCR beta libraries were built with iRepertoire HTBI primers and CDR3-region Arm-PCR. TCRdb passed the multiplex PCR reads through MiXCR, listing each CDR3 protein once. The table lists over 200,000 distinct CDR3 sequences, roughly 18% of them singletons. The same sample was also studied in work on T cells in Graves' hyperthyroidism and ophthalmopathy. From that second work: Hyperthyroidism in the patients, aged 18 to 65, was newly diagnosed and under 2 months in duration.

The material was peripheral blood mononuclear cells (PBMCs), obtained at new diagnosis, from a patient treated with antithyroid drugs. The clonotype was recovered from a woman aged 30 to 39 with Graves disease. J is TRBJ1-5 and V is TRBV20-1, with 7 positions matching TRBD1. The DNA for the CDR3 is TGCAGTGCTAACGATGAGGGACAGTCCCACCAGCCCCAGCATTTT. Translated, it gives CSANDEGQSHQPQHF.